Listed below are T cell receptor beta chains from one sample, sequenced in a study of graft-versus-host responses after intestinal transplantation. Sequencing used immunoSEQ multiplex PCR; TCRdb keeps in-frame clones, though not all of them. The sample lists about 82,000 clones; less than 95% were seen once. Their antigen targets remain unknown. The starting material was unstimulated CD4+ T cells sorted from spleen or lymph node cells, obtained before transplant. These receptors were taken from a human donor who was the organ donor for an intestinal transplant. The CDR3 runs from the conserved cysteine through the conserved F or W. The D gene is left open where the match is weak. Expanded clones get a size class; other rows say once, few or many, or leave the size out.

J gene: TRBJ2-7; clone size: NA; D gene: NA; V gene: TRBV6-1; CDR3 DNA: TGTGCCAGCAGGACGAGGGACACCTACGAGCAGTACTTC; CDR3 protein: CASRTRDTYEQYF
J gene: TRBJ2-1; clone size: NA; D gene: TRBD2; V gene: TRBV2; CDR3 DNA: TGTGCCAGCAGTTCTCCTCCCGGGACTAGCGGGGTCTCCTACAATGAGCAGTTCTTC; CDR3 protein: CASSSPPGTSGVSYNEQFF
J gene: TRBJ2-3; clone size: NA; D gene: NA; V gene: TRBV6-4; CDR3 DNA: TGTGCCAGCAGTGACCAAGGACACACAGATACGCAGTATTTT; CDR3 protein: CASSDQGHTDTQYF
J gene: TRBJ2-7; clone size: NA; D gene: TRBD2; V gene: TRBV7-2; CDR3 DNA: TGTGCCAGCAGCTTGCCGGGACTAGCTCTTCGGCAGTACTTC; CDR3 protein: CASSLPGLALRQYF
J gene: TRBJ1-1; clone size: NA; D gene: NA; V gene: TRBV5-6; CDR3 DNA: TGTGCCAGCAGCGTACAGAGGAACACTGAAGCTTTCTTT; CDR3 protein: CASSVQRNTEAFF
J gene: TRBJ2-4; clone size: NA; D gene: TRBD2; V gene: TRBV5-4; CDR3 DNA: TGTGCCAGCAGCTTTAAACCCCTACTAGCGGGAGAGGACATTCAGTACTTC; CDR3 protein: CASSFKPLLAGEDIQYF
J gene: TRBJ2-5; clone size: NA; D gene: NA; V gene: TRBV28; CDR3 DNA: TGTGCCAGCAGTTTACTTCCAGGGCTCTCTGGGTCCCAGTACTTC; CDR3 protein: CASSLLPGLSGSQYF
J gene: TRBJ1-2; clone size: NA; D gene: NA; V gene: TRBV19; CDR3 DNA: TGTGCCAGTAGTACTGGACAGATCTTGAACTATGGCTACACCTTC; CDR3 protein: CASSTGQILNYGYTF
J gene: TRBJ1-6; clone size: NA; D gene: TRBD1; V gene: TRBV10-3; CDR3 DNA: TGTGCCATCAGTAAGACAGGGAACTCTAAAACGAAAAGCTCCTATAATTCACCCCTCCACTTT; CDR3 protein: CAISKTGNSKTKSSYNSPLHF
J gene: TRBJ1-5; clone size: NA; D gene: NA; V gene: TRBV5-5; CDR3 DNA: TGTGCCAGCAGCTTCGGGGGTCGCGGGGCTAGGATCTCCCAGCCCCAGCATTTT; CDR3 protein: CASSFGGRGARISQPQHF
J gene: TRBJ2-5; clone size: NA; D gene: TRBD2; V gene: TRBV28; CDR3 DNA: TGTGCCAGCAGTTTGCGGCGGGGTGGACTAGTACGTCAAGAGACCCAGTACTTC; CDR3 protein: CASSLRRGGLVRQETQYF
J gene: TRBJ1-5; clone size: NA; D gene: NA; V gene: TRBV19; CDR3 DNA: TGTGCCAGTAGTAGGGGGCAGAATCAGCCCCAGCATTTT; CDR3 protein: CASSRGQNQPQHF
J gene: TRBJ2-7; clone size: NA; D gene: NA; V gene: TRBV6-6; CDR3 DNA: TGTGCCAGCAGTTATCGCGGACGGGATTACGAGCAGTACTTC; CDR3 protein: CASSYRGRDYEQYF
J gene: TRBJ2-1; clone size: once; D gene: NA; V gene: TRBV27; CDR3 DNA: TGTGCCAGCAGTTTATTCTATTATCCGGGAGCTCTCTACAATGAGCAGTTCTTC; CDR3 protein: CASSLFYYPGALYNEQFF
J gene: TRBJ2-1; clone size: NA; D gene: TRBD1; V gene: TRBV7-9; CDR3 DNA: TGTGCCTTAGAGGACAGGGGGAAGGGAAGTGGCAAATACAATGAGCAGTTCTTC; CDR3 protein: CALEDRGKGSGKYNEQFF
J gene: TRBJ1-2; clone size: NA; D gene: TRBD1; V gene: TRBV2; CDR3 DNA: TGTGCCAGCAGCGAGACAGGGATTCTCTATGGCTACACCTTC; CDR3 protein: CASSETGILYGYTF
J gene: TRBJ1-1; clone size: few; D gene: NA; V gene: TRBV10-3; CDR3 DNA: TGTGCCATCAGGACAGAGGTGGGCACTGAAGCTTTCTTT; CDR3 protein: CAIRTEVGTEAFF
J gene: TRBJ2-1; clone size: NA; D gene: TRBD2; V gene: TRBV9; CDR3 DNA: TGTGCCAGCAGTGCGGGACTAGCGGCCTACAATGAGCAGTTCTTC; CDR3 protein: CASSAGLAAYNEQFF
J gene: TRBJ1-1; clone size: few; D gene: TRBD1; V gene: TRBV14; CDR3 DNA: TGTGCCAGCAGCCAAGAAAGAGGACAGGTGTACTCACCGAAAGCTTTCTTT; CDR3 protein: CASSQERGQVYSPKAFF
J gene: TRBJ2-4; clone size: NA; D gene: NA; V gene: TRBV7-3; CDR3 DNA: TGTGCCAGCAGCTCAGACAGACTAGCCAAAAACATTCAGTACTTC; CDR3 protein: CASSSDRLAKNIQYF
J gene: TRBJ2-2; clone size: NA; D gene: TRBD2; V gene: TRBV19; CDR3 DNA: TGTGCCAGTACGGGGGGGTTCAGCGGGGAGCTGTTTTTT; CDR3 protein: CASTGGFSGELFF
J gene: TRBJ2-6; clone size: NA; D gene: TRBD2; V gene: TRBV9; CDR3 DNA: TGTGCCAGCAGCCTCGGGACTATCTCTGGGGCCAACGTCCTGACTTTC; CDR3 protein: CASSLGTISGANVLTF
J gene: TRBJ2-7; clone size: NA; D gene: TRBD2; V gene: TRBV7-2; CDR3 DNA: TGTGCCAGCAGCCCCCGGGGACTAGCATACGAGCAGTACTTC; CDR3 protein: CASSPRGLAYEQYF
J gene: TRBJ2-7; clone size: NA; D gene: NA; V gene: TRBV15; CDR3 DNA: TGTGCCACCAGCAGAGATTCGACCTTCGGGGTATACGAGCAGTACTTC; CDR3 protein: CATSRDSTFGVYEQYF
J gene: TRBJ1-1; clone size: NA; D gene: TRBD1; V gene: TRBV5-1; CDR3 DNA: TGCGCCAGCAGCTTGGAACCCGCAGGGACAGGGGGCACTGAAGCTTTCTTT; CDR3 protein: CASSLEPAGTGGTEAFF
J gene: TRBJ2-7; clone size: NA; D gene: NA; V gene: TRBV30; CDR3 DNA: TGTGCCTGGGCTGCGGGGACTTTAAACGAGCAGTACTTC; CDR3 protein: CAWAAGTLNEQYF